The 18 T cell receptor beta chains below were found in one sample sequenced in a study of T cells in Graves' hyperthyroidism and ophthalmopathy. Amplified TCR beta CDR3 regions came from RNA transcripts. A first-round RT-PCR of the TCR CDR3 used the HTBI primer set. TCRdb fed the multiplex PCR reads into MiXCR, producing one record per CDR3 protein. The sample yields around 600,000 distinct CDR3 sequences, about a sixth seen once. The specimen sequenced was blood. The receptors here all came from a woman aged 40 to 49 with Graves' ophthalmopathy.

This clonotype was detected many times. The chain's CDR3 is CASSTPGLIADTQYF. CDR3 DNA sequence: TGTGCCAGCAGCACCCCGGGACTAATCGCAGATACGCAGTATTTT. The chain combines TRBV11-2 with TRBJ2-3; 7 bases align to TRBD2. The trim removed 5 bases at V and 4 bases at J, leaving 9 bases unmatched. This CDR3 comprises 15 residues. The germline V gene encodes CDR1 SGHAT and CDR2 FQNNGV.

The chain's CDR3 is CASSLGKMREKAYEQYF. The CDR3 nucleotides read TGTGCCAGCAGCTTAGGGAAAATGCGAGAGAAAGCCTACGAGCAGTACTTC. The chain is built from TRBV7-9 and TRBJ2-7; D ambiguous. This CDR3 spans 17 amino acids. CDR1 SEHNR and CDR2 FQNEAQ come from the germline V gene (reference sequence). Deletions cut 1 base from V and 2 bases from J, with 18 bases between.

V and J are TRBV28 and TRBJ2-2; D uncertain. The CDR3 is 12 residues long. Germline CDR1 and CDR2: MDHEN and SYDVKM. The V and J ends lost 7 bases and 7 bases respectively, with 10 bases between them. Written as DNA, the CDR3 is TGTGCCAGCACCAAAACTATCGGGGAGCTGTTTTTT. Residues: CASTKTIGELFF. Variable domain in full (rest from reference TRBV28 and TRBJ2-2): DVKVTQSSRYLVKRTGEKVFLECVQDMDHENMFWYRQDPGLGLRLIYFSYDVKMKEKGDIPEGYSVSREKKERFSLILESASTNQTSMYLCASTKTIGELFFGEGSRLTVL.

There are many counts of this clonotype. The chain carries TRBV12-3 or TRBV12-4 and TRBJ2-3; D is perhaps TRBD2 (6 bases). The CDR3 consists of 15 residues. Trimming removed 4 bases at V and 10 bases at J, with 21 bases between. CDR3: CASSSGSLGRGSQYF. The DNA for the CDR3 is TGTGCCAGCAGTTCGGGCTCCTTGGGGCGGGGCTCGCAGTATTTT.

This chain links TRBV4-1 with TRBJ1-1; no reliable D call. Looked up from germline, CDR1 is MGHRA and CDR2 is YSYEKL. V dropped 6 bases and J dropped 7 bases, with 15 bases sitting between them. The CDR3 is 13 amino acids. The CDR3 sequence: CASRQPWSFEAFF. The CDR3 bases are TGCGCCAGCAGACAACCGTGGAGTTTTGAAGCTTTCTTT.

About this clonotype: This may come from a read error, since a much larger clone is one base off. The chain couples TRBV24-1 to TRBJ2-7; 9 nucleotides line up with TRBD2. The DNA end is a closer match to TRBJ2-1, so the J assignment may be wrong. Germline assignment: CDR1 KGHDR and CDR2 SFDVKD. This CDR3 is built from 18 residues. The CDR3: CATSDFVSGSTISYEQFF. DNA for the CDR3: TGTGCCACCAGTGATTTCGTTAGCGGGAGCACAATCTCCTACGAGCAGTTCTTC.

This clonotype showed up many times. Written as DNA, the CDR3 is TGCAGTGCTAGCACAGGGGGCATAAAGACTGAAGCTTTCTTT. Amino acids: CSASTGGIKTEAFF. The rearrangement joins TRBV20-1 to TRBJ1-1; 9 nucleotides match TRBD1. V gave up 3 bases and J gave up 5 bases; unmatched junction bases: 7. The CDR3 totals 14 residues. Germline V lookup: CDR1 DFQATT, CDR2 SNEGSKA (reference sequence).

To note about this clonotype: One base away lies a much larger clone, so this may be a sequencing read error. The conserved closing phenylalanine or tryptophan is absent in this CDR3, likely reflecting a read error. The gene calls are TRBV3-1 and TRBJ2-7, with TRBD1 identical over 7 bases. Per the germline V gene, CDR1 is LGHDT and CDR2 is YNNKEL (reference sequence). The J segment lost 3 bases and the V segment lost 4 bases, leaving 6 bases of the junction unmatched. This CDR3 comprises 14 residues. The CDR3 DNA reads TGTGCCAGCAGCCTTTATGGGACAGACTACGAGCAGTACCTC. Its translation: CASSLYGTDYEQYL.

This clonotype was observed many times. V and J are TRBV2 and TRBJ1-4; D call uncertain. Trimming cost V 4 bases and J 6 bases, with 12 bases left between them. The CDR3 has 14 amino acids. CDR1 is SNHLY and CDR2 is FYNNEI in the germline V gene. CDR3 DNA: TGTGCCAGCAGTGTGCAGTCAGCCGATGAAAAACTGTTTTTT. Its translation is CASSVQSADEKLFF. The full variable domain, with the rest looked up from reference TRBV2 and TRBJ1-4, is EPEVTQTPSHQVTQMGQEVILRCVPISNHLYFYWYRQILGQKVEFLVSFYNNEISEKSEIFDDQFSVERPDGSNFTLKIRSTKLEDSAMYFCASSVQSADEKLFFGSGTQLSVL.

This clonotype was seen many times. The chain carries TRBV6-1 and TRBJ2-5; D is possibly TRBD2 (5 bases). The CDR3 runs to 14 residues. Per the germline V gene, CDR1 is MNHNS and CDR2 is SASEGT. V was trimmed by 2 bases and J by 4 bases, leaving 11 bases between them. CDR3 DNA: TGTGCCAGCAGTGAACGCCGACTACGAGAGACCCAGTACTTC. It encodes CASSERRLRETQYF.

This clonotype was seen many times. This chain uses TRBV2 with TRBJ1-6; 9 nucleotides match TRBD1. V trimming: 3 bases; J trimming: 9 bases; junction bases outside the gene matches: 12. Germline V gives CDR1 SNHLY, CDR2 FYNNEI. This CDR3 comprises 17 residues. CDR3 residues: CASSDISHGTGSSPLHF. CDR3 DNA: TGTGCCAGCAGTGATATCTCGCACGGGACAGGGAGTTCACCCCTCCACTTT.

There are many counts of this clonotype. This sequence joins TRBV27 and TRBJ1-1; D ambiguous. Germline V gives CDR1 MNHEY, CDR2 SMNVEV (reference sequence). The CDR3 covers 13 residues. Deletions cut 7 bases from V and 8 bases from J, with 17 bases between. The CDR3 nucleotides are TGTGCCAGCACCTCCGGCCCCAGAAGAGAAGCTTTCTTT. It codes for CASTSGPRREAFF.

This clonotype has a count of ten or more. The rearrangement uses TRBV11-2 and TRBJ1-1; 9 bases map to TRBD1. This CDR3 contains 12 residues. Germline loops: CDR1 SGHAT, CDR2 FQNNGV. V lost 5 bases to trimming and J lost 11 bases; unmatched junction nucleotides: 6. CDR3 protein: CASSLGGQGAFF. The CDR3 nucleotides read TGTGCCAGCAGCCTCGGCGGACAGGGGGCTTTCTTT.

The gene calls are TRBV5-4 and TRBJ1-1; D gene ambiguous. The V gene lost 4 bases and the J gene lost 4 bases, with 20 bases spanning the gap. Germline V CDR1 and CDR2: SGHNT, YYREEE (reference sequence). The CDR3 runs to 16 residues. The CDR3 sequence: CASSPLDGLRSTEAFF. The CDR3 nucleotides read TGTGCCAGCAGCCCCCTCGACGGACTAAGAAGCACTGAAGCTTTCTTT.

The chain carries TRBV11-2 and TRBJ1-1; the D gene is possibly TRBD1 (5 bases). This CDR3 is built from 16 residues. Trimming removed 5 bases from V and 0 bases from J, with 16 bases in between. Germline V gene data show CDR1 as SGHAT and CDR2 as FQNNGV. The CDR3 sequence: CASSQLGQDMNTEAFF. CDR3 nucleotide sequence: TGTGCCAGCAGCCAATTGGGGCAGGATATGAACACTGAAGCTTTCTTT.

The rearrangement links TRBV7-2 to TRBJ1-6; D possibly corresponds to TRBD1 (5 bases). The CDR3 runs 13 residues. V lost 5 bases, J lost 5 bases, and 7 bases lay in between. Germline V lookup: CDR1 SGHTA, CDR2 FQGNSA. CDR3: CASSLQDNSPLHF. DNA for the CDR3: TGTGCCAGCAGCCTACAGGATAATTCACCCCTCCACTTT.

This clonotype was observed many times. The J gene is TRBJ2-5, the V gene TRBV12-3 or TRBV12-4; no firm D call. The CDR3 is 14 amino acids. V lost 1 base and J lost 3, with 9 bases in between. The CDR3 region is CASSLGLTKETQYF. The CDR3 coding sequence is TGTGCCAGCAGTTTAGGACTTACCAAAGAGACCCAGTACTTC.

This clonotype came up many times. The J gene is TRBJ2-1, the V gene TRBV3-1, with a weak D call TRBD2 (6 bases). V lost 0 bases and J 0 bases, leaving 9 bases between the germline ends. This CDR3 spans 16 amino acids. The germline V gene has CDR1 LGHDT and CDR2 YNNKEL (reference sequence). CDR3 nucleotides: TGTGCCAGCAGCCAAGATCACGGGGGCTCCTACAATGAGCAGTTCTTC. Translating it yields CASSQDHGGSYNEQFF.